This T cell receptor (beta chain) was sequenced in a study of regulatory T cells in long-lasting Graves disease. Combining iRepertoire HTBI primers with Arm-PCR of CDR3 regions, the authors built TCR beta libraries. One entry per CDR3 protein, called by TCRdb with MiXCR from the multiplex PCR reads. The table records some 410,000 distinct CDR3 sequences, about 16% of them present only once. Documented time point: newly diagnosed GD, antithyroid drugs for less than 3 months. After RNA was extracted from PBMCs, the TCR library was made from it. This clonotype was picked up many times. The same specimen was also included in a second study, on T cells in Graves' hyperthyroidism and ophthalmopathy.

The source is a woman aged 25 to 39 with Graves disease. The source material was peripheral blood mononuclear cells (PBMCs), sampled at new diagnosis, from a patient treated with antithyroid drugs.

The CDR3 sequence is CASSLASMNEQYF. CDR3 DNA sequence: TGCGCCAGCAGCTTGGCTAGCATGAACGAGCAGTACTTC. This chain uses TRBV5-1 with TRBJ2-7; possible D gene TRBD2, 5 bases. CDR3 length: 13 amino acids. Per germline, CDR1 SGHRS and CDR2 YFSETQ. Trimming pared 0 bases from V and 5 bases from J, leaving 9 bases between.